The 14 T cell receptor beta chains below all came from one sample that was sequenced in a study of T cells in localized non-small cell lung cancer. Profiling relied on immunoSEQ multiplex PCR, and the TCRdb table lists in-frame clones only, not all of them. The table records 20,000 to 30,000 clones, approximately 86% of them present only once. The input for sequencing was peripheral blood, taken before any cancer treatment. These receptors were taken from a male donor aged 60 or older with stage II squamous cell lung carcinoma.

The CDR3 DNA sequence: TGTGCCAGCAGCGTAGATAGGGTCTACACCTTC. Residues: CASSVDRVYTF. The chain joins TRBV9 to TRBJ1-2; D is ambiguous. Germline values: CDR1 SGDLS, CDR2 YYNGEE. CDR3 size: 11 residues. Trimming stripped 0 bases from V and 10 bases from J, with 7 bases between.

A single count supports this clone. J is TRBJ1-1 and V is TRBV4-3; D might be TRBD1 (6 bases). CDR1 is LGHNA, CDR2 YSLEER, per germline. This CDR3 has 16 amino acids. V lost 4 bases and J 5 bases, leaving 20 bases between the germline ends. In DNA form, the CDR3 reads TGCGCCAGCAGCCCAGGGGACTTGCGATTGATGACTGAAGCTTTCTTT. It codes for CASSPGDLRLMTEAFF.

Here the CDR3 reads CSARQGGDNQPQHF. The CDR3 DNA is TGCAGCGCCCGACAGGGGGGAGACAATCAGCCCCAGCATTTT. V gene TRBV29-1 combines with J gene TRBJ1-5; 9 nucleotides match TRBD1. Germline V gene data show CDR1 as SQVTM and CDR2 as ANQGSEA. Trimming at V came to 7 bases and at J to 3 bases, leaving 7 bases not matched to a gene. This CDR3 spans 14 amino acids.

The V and J genes are TRBV29-1 and TRBJ2-3; 11 nucleotides match TRBD1. The CDR3 sequence is 16 residues long. The trim removed 6 bases at V and 2 bases at J, leaving 10 bases unmatched. Germline V gene lookup returns CDR1 SQVTM and CDR2 ANQGSEA. The DNA of the CDR3 is TGCAGCGTCCTAGTCGGGACAGGGGGTTTCACAGATACGCAGTATTTT. Translated: CSVLVGTGGFTDTQYF.

The V call is TRBV4-3, the J call TRBJ2-5, with TRBD1 matching over 7 bases. The CDR3 is 15 residues long. In germline, CDR1 is LGHNA, CDR2 YSLEER. V lost 0 bases to trimming and J lost 5 bases; unmatched junction nucleotides: 6. For the CDR3, the DNA is TGCGCCAGCAGCCAAGATGAAGGGGGCAGGGAGACCCAGTACTTC. Its translation: CASSQDEGGRETQYF.

V is TRBV5-1 and J is TRBJ2-5, with D maybe TRBD2 (6 bases). This CDR3 comprises 17 residues. Germline V lookup: CDR1 SGHRS, CDR2 YFSETQ. Trimming cost V 3 bases and J 5 bases, with 23 bases left between them. CDR3 sequence: CASSSLGLGNHLETQYF. The CDR3 DNA sequence: TGCGCCAGCAGCTCGCTGGGACTTGGAAACCACCTCGAGACCCAGTACTTC.

V usage is TRBV15 and J usage is TRBJ1-2, with no clear D. V was trimmed by 0 bases and J by 6 bases, leaving 5 bases between them. This CDR3 spans 12 amino acids. Germline assignment: CDR1 LNHNV and CDR2 YYDKDF (reference sequence). DNA for the CDR3: TGTGCCACCAGCAGAGATTACGATGGCTACACCTTC. It is translated as CATSRDYDGYTF.

This chain links TRBV2 with TRBJ1-5; TRBD1 matches at 12 bases. With 7 bases clipped from V and 3 bases from J, the junction kept 4 bases outside the gene matches. This CDR3 is 15 amino acids long. Germline CDR1 is SNHLY and CDR2 is FYNNEI. The CDR3 DNA reads TGTGCCAGCACCGGGACAGGGGGCTCCAATCAGCCCCAGCATTTT. Translated: CASTGTGGSNQPQHF.

The rearrangement joins TRBV29-1 to TRBJ2-7; 8 bases are shared with TRBD1. V trimming: 3 bases; J trimming: 7 bases; junction bases outside the gene matches: 2. Germline CDR1 and CDR2: SQVTM and ANQGSEA. This CDR3 has 11 amino acids. CDR3 residues: CSVDYRGEQYF. The DNA for the CDR3 is TGCAGCGTTGACTACAGGGGGGAGCAGTACTTC.

V usage is TRBV19 and J usage is TRBJ2-2, with D tentatively TRBD2 (6 bases). Per germline, CDR1 LNHDA and CDR2 SQIVND (reference sequence). The CDR3 is 13 amino acids. V gave up 3 bases and J gave up 7 bases, with 9 bases separating them. Here the CDR3 reads CASSIGGYGELFF. The CDR3 bases are TGTGCCAGTAGTATCGGGGGATACGGGGAGCTGTTTTTT.

The V and J genes are TRBV19 and TRBJ2-4; 7 bases agree with TRBD2. The CDR3 totals 15 residues. Looked up from germline, CDR1 is LNHDA and CDR2 is SQIVND (reference sequence). V lost 0 bases to trimming and J lost 8 bases; unmatched junction nucleotides: 7. For the CDR3, the DNA is TGTGCCAGTAGTATAGACGGGGGGAGGTGGGACATTCAGTACTTC. Protein sequence: CASSIDGGRWDIQYF.

The V call is TRBV18, the J call TRBJ1-6; 7 bases fit TRBD1. This CDR3 comprises 16 residues. CDR1 and CDR2 (germline): KGHSH, LQKENI. J was trimmed by 5 bases and V by 1 base; bases with no gene match: 5. CDR3 sequence reads: CASSPRSTGDNSPLHF. CDR3 coding DNA: TGTGCCAGCTCACCACGTAGTACAGGGGATAATTCACCCCTCCACTTT.

The V call is TRBV9, the J call TRBJ2-2; a possible D gene is TRBD2 (5 bases). The CDR3 covers 14 residues. Trimming shortened V by 0 bases and J by 4 bases, and 7 bases separated the two germline ends. CDR1 is SGDLS, CDR2 YYNGEE, per germline. DNA of the CDR3: TGTGCCAGCAGCGTAGACAGCGGCACCGGGGAGCTGTTTTTT. Protein: CASSVDSGTGELFF. The full variable domain, with the rest looked up from reference TRBV9 and TRBJ2-2, is DSGVTQTPKHLITATGQRVTLRCSPRSGDLSVYWYQQSLDQGLQFLIQYYNGEERAKGNILERFSAQQFPDLHSELNLSSLELGDSALYFCASSVDSGTGELFFGEGSRLTVL.

As regards this clone: The germline gene is not matched at one end of the junction; a read error may be the cause. The genes are TRBV7-7 and TRBJ2-1, with D hard to call. The CDR3 extends over 13 amino acids. Germline CDR1 and CDR2: SSHAT and FNYEAQ (reference sequence). CDR3 amino acids: CASSESPRNEQFF. CDR3 in DNA: TGTGCTAGCAGCGAGTCCCCCCGGAATGAGCAGTTCTTC.